This is a list of T cell receptor beta chains from one sample in a study of T cell changes during pregnancy in multiple sclerosis. Repertoires were generated with immunoSEQ multiplex PCR, while TCRdb's copy carries only in-frame clones and drops some. The table has about 26,000 clones, 75% to 90% seen once. The starting material was CD8+ T cells from peripheral blood mononuclear cells, obtained in the second trimester of pregnancy. These receptors originate from a female donor with multiple sclerosis, enrolled in a pregnancy study. Both conserved end residues are trimmed from each CDR3. D genes are given only for firm matches.

V gene	D gene	J gene	CDR3 protein
TRBV7-4	-	-	ASSLGEFRAQPYEQY
TRBV19	-	TRBJ1-1	ASTKILPNTEAF
TRBV27	-	TRBJ1-2	ASFGSNNYGYT
TRBV13	-	TRBJ2-7	ASSHYYEQY
TRBV6-9	TRBD2	TRBJ2-3	ASPGSGKRGTYSDTQY
TRBV11-2	-	TRBJ2-1	ASKSWRTDDEQF
TRBV29-1	TRBD2	TRBJ2-7	SVELAGAYEQY
TRBV7-9	TRBD2	TRBJ2-1	ASSLVLADYNEQF
TRBV7-8	-	TRBJ2-5	ASSLERETQY
TRBV21-1	-	TRBJ2-7	ASSKEDRSYEQY
TRBV29-1	-	TRBJ2-4	SVDPPGTKNIQY
TRBV5-1	TRBD2	TRBJ2-1	ASSLVGLGSYNEQF
TRBV6-1	TRBD2	TRBJ2-2	ASGTSGNTGELF
TRBV4-3	-	TRBJ2-5	ASSQAPLALEETQY
TRBV28	TRBD1	TRBJ1-4	ASRGRQGIELF
TRBV5-4	-	TRBJ1-1	ASSLGRADTEAF
TRBV9	-	TRBJ2-3	ASASDSGTSTDTQY
TRBV6-5	-	TRBJ2-1	ASSPGDQARNEQF
TRBV5-1	-	TRBJ2-7	ASSLVSGTGEQY
TRBV27	TRBD1	TRBJ2-7	ASTLTGGAHEQY
TRBV7-6	-	TRBJ1-1	ASSSLDSREAF
TRBV4-3	-	TRBJ2-1	ASSQDPSRYNEQF
TRBV4-2	-	TRBJ2-5	ASSPLREAENQETQY
TRBV5-1	TRBD2	TRBJ2-1	ASSVTSGRSSYNEQF
TRBV4-1	-	TRBJ2-2	ASSQGAGYTGELF
TRBV21-1	-	TRBJ2-5	ASSKRPGGETQY
TRBV13	-	TRBJ2-1	ASSSLNEQF
TRBV7-9	-	TRBJ2-7	ASSHPGDLGYEQY
TRBV19	-	TRBJ2-2	ASSIGRSGELF